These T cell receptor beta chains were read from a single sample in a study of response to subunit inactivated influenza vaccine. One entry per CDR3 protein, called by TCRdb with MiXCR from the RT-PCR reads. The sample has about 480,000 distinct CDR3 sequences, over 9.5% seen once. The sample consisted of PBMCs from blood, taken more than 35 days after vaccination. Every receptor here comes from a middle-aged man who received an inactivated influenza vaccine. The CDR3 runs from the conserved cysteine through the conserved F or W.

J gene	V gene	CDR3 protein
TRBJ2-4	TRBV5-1	CASSQTGGALLAKNIQYF
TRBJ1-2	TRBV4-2	CASSQGRSVEGAYTF
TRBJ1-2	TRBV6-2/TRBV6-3	CASRLRDWDGYTF
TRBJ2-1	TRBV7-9	CASSLSGTYNEQFF
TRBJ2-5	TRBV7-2	CASSLWEWETQYF
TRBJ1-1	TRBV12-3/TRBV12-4	CASSRQSNTEAFF
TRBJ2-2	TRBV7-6	CASSLWGLTGELFF
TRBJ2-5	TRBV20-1	CSASRTGDFQETQYF
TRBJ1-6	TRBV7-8	CASSFRAKNSPLHF
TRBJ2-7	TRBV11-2	CASSLDWVSDEQYF
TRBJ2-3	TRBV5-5	CASSFSGAKGDTQYF
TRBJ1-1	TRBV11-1	CASSRGHRTEAFF
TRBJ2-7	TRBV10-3	CAISDSQFYEQYF
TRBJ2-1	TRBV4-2	CASSQDLSNYNEQFF
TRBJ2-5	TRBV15	CATSKDRAQETQYF
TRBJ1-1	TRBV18	CASSPGAPAEAFF
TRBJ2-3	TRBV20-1	CSAREGLASWDTQYF
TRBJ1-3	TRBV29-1	CGTGAGNTIYF
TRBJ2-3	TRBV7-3	CASSPGTLPADTQYF
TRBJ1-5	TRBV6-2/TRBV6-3	CASSYSFGQRRNQPQHF
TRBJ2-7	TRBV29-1	CSVTRDGPYEQYF
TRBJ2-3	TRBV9	CASSVGGGGSNTQYF
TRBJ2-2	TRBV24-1	CATSDFRTGGATGELFF
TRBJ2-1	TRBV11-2	CASSRRDRLYNEQFF
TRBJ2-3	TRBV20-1	CSARMREANTDTQYF
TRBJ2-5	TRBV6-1	CASLSLGGSGRETQYF
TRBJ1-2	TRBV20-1	CSAIVTGGIGYTF
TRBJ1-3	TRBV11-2	CASSRPVAGNTIYF
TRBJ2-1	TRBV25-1	CASSEFTLAGDNEQFF
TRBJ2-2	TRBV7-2	CASSLVVGGRELFF
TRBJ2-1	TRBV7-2	CASSSIGQTKYNEQFF
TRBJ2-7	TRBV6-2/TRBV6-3	CASSRTLTGVYEQYF
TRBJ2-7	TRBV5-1	CARPRTVGGLSYEQYF
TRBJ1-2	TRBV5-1	CASSRTQDNYGYTF
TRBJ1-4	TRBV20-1	CSARDPGRVNEKLFF
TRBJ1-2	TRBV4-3	CASSQGTESNYGYTF
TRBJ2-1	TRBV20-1	CSARNLANNEQFF
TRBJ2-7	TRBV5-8	CASSLGTVSPEQYF
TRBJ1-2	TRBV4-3	CASSQDPQFGYGYTF
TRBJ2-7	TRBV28	CASSPPVGGSSYEQYF
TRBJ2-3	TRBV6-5	CASSYSVSDTQYF
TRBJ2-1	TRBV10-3	CAISGGGTGNEQFF
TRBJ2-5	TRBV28	CASGTSGRETQYF
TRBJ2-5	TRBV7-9	CASSSTAGLETQYF